The 5 T cell receptor beta chains below all came from one sample that was sequenced in a study of blood T cell repertoires in COVID-19. Only in-frame clones appear in the TCRdb table, and some are missing; sequencing was by immunoSEQ multiplex PCR. The sample shows about 76,000 clones, 86% of them seen only once. Sequencing was performed on peripheral blood. These receptor sequences come from a human donor in a cohort sampled during active COVID-19.

The chain links TRBV18 to TRBJ1-3; possibly TRBD1 for D (5 bases). Germline CDR1 and CDR2: KGHSH and LQKENI. V was cut by 2 bases and J by 0 bases, with 8 bases left in between. This CDR3 has 15 residues. As DNA, the CDR3 is TGTGCCAGCTCACCAACGCAGGGCTCTGGAAACACCATATATTTT. Its protein is CASSPTQGSGNTIYF.

This chain links TRBV5-1 with TRBJ2-7, with D possibly matching TRBD1 (6 bases). The CDR3 covers 13 residues. With 0 bases removed from V and 7 bases from J, the gap between germline ends came to 11 bases. Germline values: CDR1 SGHRS, CDR2 YFSETQ. CDR3 in DNA: TGCGCCAGCAGCTTGGGACAGGAGAGGGAGCAGTACTTC. This gives the protein CASSLGQEREQYF.

The rearrangement uses TRBV7-9 and TRBJ1-6, with D possibly matching TRBD1 (5 bases). CDR1 SEHNR and CDR2 FQNEAQ come from the germline V gene (reference sequence). This CDR3 is built from 12 residues. V was clipped by 2 bases and J by 10 bases, with 6 bases between them. The CDR3 here is CASSLQGSPLHF. CDR3 DNA: TGTGCCAGCAGCTTACAGGGCTCACCCCTCCACTTT.

V usage is TRBV9 and J usage is TRBJ2-6; TRBD1 matches 8 bases. CDR1 SGDLS and CDR2 YYNGEE come from the germline V gene. This CDR3 has 14 residues. The V and J ends lost 2 bases and 9 bases, in that order; junction bases with no gene match: 4. CDR3 region: CASSVGQGVNVLTF. CDR3 coding DNA: TGTGCCAGCAGCGTCGGACAGGGTGTCAACGTCCTGACTTTC.

This chain joins TRBV28 and TRBJ1-1; TRBD1 might be the D (5 bases). The CDR3 runs 15 residues. The germline V gene has CDR1 MDHEN and CDR2 SYDVKM. Trimming took off 5 bases at V and 1 base at J, with 14 bases between the two ends. Here the CDR3 reads CASSPASQGNTEAFF. The CDR3 DNA sequence: TGTGCCAGCAGTCCTGCCTCCCAGGGGAACACTGAAGCTTTCTTT.